Listed here are 9 T cell receptor beta chains from one sample, sequenced in a study of regulatory dendritic cells for organ transplantation. These receptors are not linked to any known antigen. Allogeneic regulatory or mature dendritic cells were co-cultured for more than 4 days with CFSE-labeled sorted T cells at 1:10. Some clones are missing from TCRdb's copy, which holds only in-frame ones; the method was immunoSEQ multiplex PCR. The table lists approximately 10,000 clones, around nine tenths of them singletons. The sample was naive CD8+ T cells from blood cultured with dendritic cells. Noted subset: CD45RA+ naive T cells. These receptors were obtained from a human donor in good health.

The chain is built from TRBV2 and TRBJ2-7; the D is unclear. The CDR3 spans 13 residues. V shed 7 bases and J shed 6 bases, with 16 bases lying between them. The V gene's germline CDR1 is SNHLY and CDR2 FYNNEI. The CDR3 sequence: CASNVLVDIEQYF. CDR3 nucleotide sequence: TGTGCCAGCAACGTGTTAGTGGATATCGAGCAGTACTTC.

The V gene is TRBV6-5, the J gene TRBJ1-2, with D hard to call. This CDR3 is 14 amino acids long. Deletions cut 0 bases from V and 0 bases from J, with 5 bases between. Germline CDR1 and CDR2: MNHEY and SVGAGI. The CDR3 is CASSYSNANYGYTF. The DNA of the CDR3 is TGTGCCAGCAGTTACTCTAACGCTAACTATGGCTACACCTTC.

A note on this clone: The limits of the CDR3 on the DNA are not certain, so only TCRdb's listed CDR3 is given. The chain is built from TRBV7-9 and TRBJ1-2; whether TRBD1, the table's D call, matches the DNA was not checked. Germline V gives CDR1 SEHNR, CDR2 FQNEAQ (reference sequence). The CDR3 spans 12 residues, counting both ends. CDR3 in amino acids: CASSFGQGADTF.

The chain carries TRBV28 and TRBJ1-4; D is unclear. Germline V gene data show CDR1 as MDHEN and CDR2 as SYDVKM. The CDR3 runs to 19 residues. Trimming pared 1 base from V and 2 bases from J, leaving 20 bases between. CDR3 protein: CASSLSFARGLSTNEKLFF. The DNA of the CDR3 is TGTGCCAGCAGTTTATCTTTTGCCCGGGGTTTAAGTACTAATGAAAAACTGTTTTTT.

This sequence joins TRBV7-9 and TRBJ2-5; TRBD1 agrees at 7 bases. CDR3 length: 13 amino acids. From germline, CDR1 is SEHNR and CDR2 FQNEAQ (reference sequence). V shed 5 bases and J 3 bases; nucleotides not matched to a gene: 3. CDR3 nucleotide sequence: TGTGCCAGCAGCCCAGGGACAGAAGAGACCCAGTACTTC. Protein sequence: CASSPGTEETQYF.

This rearrangement joins TRBV27 to TRBJ2-7; TRBD2 matches at 8 bases. V dropped 3 bases and J dropped 5; count of bases not matched to a gene: 6. In germline, CDR1 is MNHEY, CDR2 SMNVEV (reference sequence). The CDR3 sequence is 14 residues long. The CDR3 coding sequence is TGTGCCAGCAGTTTTAGCGGGACTGTTCACGAGCAGTACTTC. Translated: CASSFSGTVHEQYF.

This clone was seen a few times. V and J are TRBV29-1 and TRBJ1-1; D unclear. The V and J ends lost 3 bases and 5 bases respectively, with 7 bases between them. The CDR3 consists of 11 residues. Germline values: CDR1 SQVTM, CDR2 ANQGSEA. The CDR3 DNA is TGCAGCGTTGATGGGAGAACTGAAGCTTTCTTT. Translation gives CSVDGRTEAFF.

This chain connects TRBV30 to TRBJ2-7; possibly TRBD2 for D (5 bases). This CDR3 has 13 amino acids. The V end was cut by 3 bases, the J end by 2 bases, with 11 bases between. Germline-derived CDR1 and CDR2 are GTSNPN and SVGIG (reference sequence). CDR3 in DNA: TGTGCCTGGAGCCCCGGGATTACCTACGAGCAGTACTTC. As protein: CAWSPGITYEQYF.

In this sample, this clone turned up once. CDR3 amino acids: CASSLPGGRTDTQYF. The CDR3 region has the DNA TGTGCCAGCAGCTTGCCCGGCGGGCGCACAGATACGCAGTATTTT. The chain has TRBV5-4 and TRBJ2-3; a weak D match, TRBD2 (5 bases). The V end lost 1 base, the J end lost 1 base, and 10 bases lay between the germline ends. CDR3 length: 15 residues. The germline gives CDR1 SGHNT, CDR2 YYREEE (reference sequence).